What follows is one TCR beta chain and its context. This clone was detected only a few times. The antigen this receptor binds is unknown. Compared with germline, one end of the junction differs, possibly owing to a read error. Collaborating institutions collected whole blood in K2EDTA tubes following their own protocols. Collaborator samples were shipped for TCRbeta analysis as frozen whole blood, isolated PBMCs, or DNA extracted from either sample type. The source of the sample is a study of blood T cell repertoires in COVID-19 (dated by TCRdb to the early 2020s). Regarding the complete study: The collaborator samples originated in the United States, Italy and Spain and spanned the acute and convalescent phases of COVID-19. The material from the prospective study consisted of cDNA or gDNA derived from T cells, B-cell-depleted T cells, or PBMCs. Subjects who had been exposed to COVID-19, were actively infected with it, or had recovered from it provided the deeply sampled blood TCRbeta repertoires that made up the dataset. The repertoires were released in a freely available public database intended as a resource for research on the immune response to SARS-CoV-2. Samples came from the ongoing ImmuneRACE study (first 160 participants) plus 1,254 subjects from 6 global collaborators. Nearly every sample came with metadata listing a de-identified subject ID, COVID-19 status, age in years and sex. Where available, HLA class I and class II types were taken from metadata supplied by the sample provider and were not determined by assay-based typing. What the research found in general, with its limitations: Clinical and demographic metadata were provided uncurated, with the amount varying by source and participant.

Including the terminal cysteine and phenylalanine, the CDR3 comprises 11 residues. Here the CDR3 DNA is all that survives: 33 bases in frame from base 1. TCRbeta CDR3 regions were amplified from genomic DNA by means of the immunoSEQ Assay, a bias-controlled multiplex PCR. In the source study's methods: The number of nucleated cells in each sample was estimated from the amplification of reference gene primers within the assay. To quantify the absolute abundance of each unique TCRbeta CDR3 rearrangement, sequence reads were collapsed and filtered. For each sample, productive Simpson clonality was calculated by taking the square root of Simpson's diversity index across productive rearrangements. The table was pulled from immuneACCESS by TCRdb, which kept in-frame rearrangements only. Such tables lose some clones; where checked, under half of the loss comes from unresolved V genes, and the rest has no known cause. V and J calls and clone size are those listed in that table; D and trimming were worked out from the DNA. The sample table contains 190,000 or so clones; only one count was recorded for around 88% of them. The ten largest clones take up about 4.1% of the sample.

This sequence was found in a woman in her thirties with acute or convalescent COVID-19. The V gene is TRBV23-1 and the J gene is TRBJ1-2, with the D gene not clear enough to name. TRBV23-1 is placed among ORFs of uncertain function. What was sequenced was peripheral blood. The DNA reads TGCGCCAGCAGTCAATCGAGCTGTCTGATCTTC. Translated, this gives CASSQSSCLIF.